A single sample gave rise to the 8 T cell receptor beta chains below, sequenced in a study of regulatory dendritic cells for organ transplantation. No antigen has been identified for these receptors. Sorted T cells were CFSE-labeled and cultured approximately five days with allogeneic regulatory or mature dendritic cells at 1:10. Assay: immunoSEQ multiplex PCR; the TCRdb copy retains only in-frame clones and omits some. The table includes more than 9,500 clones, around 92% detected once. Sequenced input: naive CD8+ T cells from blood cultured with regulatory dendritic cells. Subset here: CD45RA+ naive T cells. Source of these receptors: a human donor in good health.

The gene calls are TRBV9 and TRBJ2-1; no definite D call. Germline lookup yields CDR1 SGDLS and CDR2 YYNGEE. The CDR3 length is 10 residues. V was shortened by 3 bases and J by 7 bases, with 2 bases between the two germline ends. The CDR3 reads CASSGNEQFF. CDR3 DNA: TGTGCCAGCAGCGGTAATGAGCAGTTCTTC.

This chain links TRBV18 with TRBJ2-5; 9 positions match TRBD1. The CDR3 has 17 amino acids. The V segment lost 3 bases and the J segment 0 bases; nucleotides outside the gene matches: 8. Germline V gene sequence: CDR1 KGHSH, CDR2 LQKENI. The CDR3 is CASSPTQGQGYQETQYF. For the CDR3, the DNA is TGTGCCAGCTCACCTACTCAGGGACAGGGTTACCAAGAGACCCAGTACTTC. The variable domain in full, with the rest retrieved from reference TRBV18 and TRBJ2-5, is NAGVMQNPRHLVRRRGQEARLRCSPMKGHSHVYWYRQLPEEGLKFMVYLQKENIIDESGMPKERFSAEFPKEGPSILRIQQVVRGDSAAYFCASSPTQGQGYQETQYFGPGTRLLVL.

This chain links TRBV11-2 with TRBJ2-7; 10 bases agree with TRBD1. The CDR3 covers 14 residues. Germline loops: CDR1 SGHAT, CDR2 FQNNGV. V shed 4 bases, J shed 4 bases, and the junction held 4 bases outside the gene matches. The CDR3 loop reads CASSSGTGEYEQYF. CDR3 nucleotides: TGTGCCAGCAGCTCGGGGACAGGGGAATACGAGCAGTACTTC.

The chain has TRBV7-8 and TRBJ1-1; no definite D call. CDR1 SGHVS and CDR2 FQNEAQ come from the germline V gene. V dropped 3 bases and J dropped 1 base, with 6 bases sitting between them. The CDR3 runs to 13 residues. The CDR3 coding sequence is TGTGCCAGCAGCTTGGATTCGAACACTGAAGCTTTCTTT. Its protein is CASSLDSNTEAFF. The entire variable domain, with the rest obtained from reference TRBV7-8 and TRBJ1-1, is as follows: GAGVSQSPRYKVAKRGQDVALRCDPISGHVSLFWYQQALGQGPEFLTYFQNEAQLDKSGLPSDRFFAERPEGSVSTLKIQRTQQEDSAVYLCASSLDSNTEAFFGQGTRLTVV.

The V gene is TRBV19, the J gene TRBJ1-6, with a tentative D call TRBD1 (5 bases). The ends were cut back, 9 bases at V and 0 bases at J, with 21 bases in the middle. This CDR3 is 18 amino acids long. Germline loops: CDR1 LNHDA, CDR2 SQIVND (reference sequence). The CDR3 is CASKRDHTKSSYNSPLHF. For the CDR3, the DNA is TGTGCCAGCAAGAGGGACCACACCAAGAGCTCCTATAATTCACCCCTCCACTTT.

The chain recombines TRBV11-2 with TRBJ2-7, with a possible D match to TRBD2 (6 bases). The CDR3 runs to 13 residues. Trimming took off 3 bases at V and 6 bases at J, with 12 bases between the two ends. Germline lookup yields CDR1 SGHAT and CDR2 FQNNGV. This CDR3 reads CASSFPGVPEQYF. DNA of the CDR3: TGTGCCAGCAGCTTTCCGGGAGTACCCGAGCAGTACTTC.

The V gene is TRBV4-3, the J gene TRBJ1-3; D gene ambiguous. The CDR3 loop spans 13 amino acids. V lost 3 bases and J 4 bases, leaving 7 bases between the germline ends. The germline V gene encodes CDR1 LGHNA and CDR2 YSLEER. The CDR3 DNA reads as TGCGCCAGCAGCCAGGACGAGGGAAACACCATATATTTT. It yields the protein CASSQDEGNTIYF.

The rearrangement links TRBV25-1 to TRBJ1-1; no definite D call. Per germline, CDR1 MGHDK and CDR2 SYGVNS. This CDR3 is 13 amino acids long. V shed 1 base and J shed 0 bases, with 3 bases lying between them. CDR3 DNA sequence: TGTGCCAGCAGTGAATCAGTGAACACTGAAGCTTTCTTT. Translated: CASSESVNTEAFF.